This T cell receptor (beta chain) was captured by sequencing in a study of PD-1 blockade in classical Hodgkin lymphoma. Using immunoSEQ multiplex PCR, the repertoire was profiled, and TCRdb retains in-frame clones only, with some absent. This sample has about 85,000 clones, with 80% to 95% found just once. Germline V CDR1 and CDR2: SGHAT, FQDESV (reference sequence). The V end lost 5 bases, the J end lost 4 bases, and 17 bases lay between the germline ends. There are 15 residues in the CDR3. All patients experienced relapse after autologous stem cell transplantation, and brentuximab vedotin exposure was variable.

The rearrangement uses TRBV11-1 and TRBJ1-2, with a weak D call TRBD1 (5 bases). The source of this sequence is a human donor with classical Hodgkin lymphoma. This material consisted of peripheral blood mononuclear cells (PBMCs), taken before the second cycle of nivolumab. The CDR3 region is CASSQEQEGGYGYTF. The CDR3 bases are TGTGCCAGCAGCCAAGAACAGGAGGGAGGCTATGGCTACACCTTC.